This T cell receptor (beta chain) was identified during a study of read filtering for tumor transcriptome and immune sequencing. Overall study: IR-seq gave about 3.5 to 10.27 million TCR reads per sample; RNA-seq gave roughly 75 to 1,400.

Sampling of bone marrow took place during active disease in every patient. The library was built from roughly 400 ng RNA with molecular barcoded adaptors for alpha/delta and beta/gamma chains. TCRdb fed the reads into MiXCR, producing one record per CDR3 protein. The sample lists approximately 65,000 distinct CDR3 sequences; around 13% were seen once. Study results and limitations: The sorted CD138-negative fraction was a mixed bone marrow immune population, not purified T cells. In IR-seq, single-read clonotypes were roughly 80% of clonotypes but approximately 3.5% of reads.

The V gene lost 5 bases and the J gene lost 1 base, with 8 bases spanning the gap. The V gene's germline CDR1 is MNHEY and CDR2 SMNVEV (reference sequence). The CDR3 sequence is 14 residues long. This clonotype was detected ten times or more. Its matching antigen is unknown. Sample: a population of CD138-negative cells sorted from bone marrow. The TCR comes from a donor aged 40 or over with multiple myeloma. The gene calls are TRBV27 and TRBJ2-2; no reliable D call. The CDR3 coding sequence is TGTGCCAGCAGTGAGGCAGGGAACACCGGGGAGCTGTTTTTT. The encoded protein is CASSEAGNTGELFF.